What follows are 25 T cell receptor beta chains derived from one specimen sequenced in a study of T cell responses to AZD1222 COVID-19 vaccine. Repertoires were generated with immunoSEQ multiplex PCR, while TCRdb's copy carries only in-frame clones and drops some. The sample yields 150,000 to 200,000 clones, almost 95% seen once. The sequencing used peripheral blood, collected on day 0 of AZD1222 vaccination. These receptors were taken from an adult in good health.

The CDR3 region has the DNA TGTGCCAGCAGTTACTCATCGGGGGGTACTGAAGCTTTCTTT. This translates into CASSYSSGGTEAFF. V is TRBV6-5 and J is TRBJ1-1; TRBD1 might be the D (5 bases). V was clipped by 0 bases and J by 5 bases, with 10 bases between them. The CDR3 length is 14 residues. Germline V CDR1 and CDR2: MNHEY, SVGAGI.

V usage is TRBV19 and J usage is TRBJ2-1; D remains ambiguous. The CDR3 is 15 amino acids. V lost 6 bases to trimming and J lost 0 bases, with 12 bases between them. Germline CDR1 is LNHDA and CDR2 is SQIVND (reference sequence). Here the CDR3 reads CASRWSASSYNEQFF. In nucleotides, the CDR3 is TGTGCCAGTAGATGGTCGGCCAGCTCCTACAATGAGCAGTTCTTC. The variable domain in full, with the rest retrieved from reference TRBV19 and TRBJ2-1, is DGGITQSPKYLFRKEGQNVTLSCEQNLNHDAMYWYRQDPGQGLRLIYYSQIVNDFQKGDIAEGYSVSREKKESFPLTVTSAQKNPTAFYLCASRWSASSYNEQFFGPGTRLTVL.

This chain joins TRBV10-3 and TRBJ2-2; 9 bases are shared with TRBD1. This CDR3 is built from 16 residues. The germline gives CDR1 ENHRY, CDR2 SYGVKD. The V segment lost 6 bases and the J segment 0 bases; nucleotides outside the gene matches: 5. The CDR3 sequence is CAIRGGQGANTGELFF. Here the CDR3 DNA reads TGTGCCATCAGGGGGGGACAGGGCGCGAACACCGGGGAGCTGTTTTTT.

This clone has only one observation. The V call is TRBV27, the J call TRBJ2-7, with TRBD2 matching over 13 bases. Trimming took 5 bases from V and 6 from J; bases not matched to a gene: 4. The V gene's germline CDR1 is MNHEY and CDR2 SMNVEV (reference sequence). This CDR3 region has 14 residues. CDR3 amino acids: CASSQLAGGPEQYF. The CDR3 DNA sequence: TGTGCCAGCAGTCAACTAGCGGGAGGGCCCGAGCAGTACTTC.

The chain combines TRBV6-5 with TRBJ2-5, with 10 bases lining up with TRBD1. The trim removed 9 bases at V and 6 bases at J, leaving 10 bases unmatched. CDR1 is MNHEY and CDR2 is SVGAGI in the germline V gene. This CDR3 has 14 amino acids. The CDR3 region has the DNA TGTGCCAGTCGACGGGACAGGGGAATGAAGACCCAGTACTTC. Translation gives CASRRDRGMKTQYF.

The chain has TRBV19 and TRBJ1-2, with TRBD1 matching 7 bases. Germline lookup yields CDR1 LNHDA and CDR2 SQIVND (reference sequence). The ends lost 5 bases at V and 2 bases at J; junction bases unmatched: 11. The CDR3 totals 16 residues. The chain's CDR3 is CASSPTGTVENYGYTF. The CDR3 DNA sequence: TGTGCCAGTAGTCCCACCGGGACAGTCGAAAACTATGGCTACACCTTC.

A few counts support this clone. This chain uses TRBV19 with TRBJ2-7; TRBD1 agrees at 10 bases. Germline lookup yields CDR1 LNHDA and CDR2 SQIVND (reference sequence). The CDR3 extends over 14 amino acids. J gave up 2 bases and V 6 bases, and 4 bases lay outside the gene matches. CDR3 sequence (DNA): TGTGCCAGTAGCCCCGGGACAGGGGCCTACGAGCAGTACTTC. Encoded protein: CASSPGTGAYEQYF.

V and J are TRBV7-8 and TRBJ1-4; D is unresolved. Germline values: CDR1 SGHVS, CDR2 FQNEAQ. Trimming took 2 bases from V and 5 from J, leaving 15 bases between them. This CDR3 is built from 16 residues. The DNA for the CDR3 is TGTGCCAGCAGCTTAAATCCCGGGCAGAGCAATGAAAAACTGTTTTTT. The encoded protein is CASSLNPGQSNEKLFF.

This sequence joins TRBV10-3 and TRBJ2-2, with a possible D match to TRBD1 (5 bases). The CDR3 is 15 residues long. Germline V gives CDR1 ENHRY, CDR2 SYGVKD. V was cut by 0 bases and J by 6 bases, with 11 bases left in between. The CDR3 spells CAISESGQGAGELFF. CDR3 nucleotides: TGTGCCATCAGTGAGTCAGGTCAGGGTGCCGGGGAGCTGTTTTTT.

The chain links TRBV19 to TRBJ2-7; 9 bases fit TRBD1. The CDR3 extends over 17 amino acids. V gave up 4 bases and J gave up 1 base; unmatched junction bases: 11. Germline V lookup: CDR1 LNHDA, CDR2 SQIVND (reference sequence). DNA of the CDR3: TGTGCCAGTAGTACCAAAACGGACAGGGGACTTTCCTACGAGCAGTACTTC. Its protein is CASSTKTDRGLSYEQYF. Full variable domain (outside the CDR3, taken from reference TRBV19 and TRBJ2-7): DGGITQSPKYLFRKEGQNVTLSCEQNLNHDAMYWYRQDPGQGLRLIYYSQIVNDFQKGDIAEGYSVSREKKESFPLTVTSAQKNPTAFYLCASSTKTDRGLSYEQYFGPGTRLTVT.

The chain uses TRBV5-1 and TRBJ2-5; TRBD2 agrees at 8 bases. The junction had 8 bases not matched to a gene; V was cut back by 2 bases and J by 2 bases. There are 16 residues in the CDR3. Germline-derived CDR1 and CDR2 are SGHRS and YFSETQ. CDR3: CASSLLASGLQETQYF. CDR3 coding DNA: TGCGCCAGCAGCTTATTGGCTAGCGGGTTACAAGAGACCCAGTACTTC.

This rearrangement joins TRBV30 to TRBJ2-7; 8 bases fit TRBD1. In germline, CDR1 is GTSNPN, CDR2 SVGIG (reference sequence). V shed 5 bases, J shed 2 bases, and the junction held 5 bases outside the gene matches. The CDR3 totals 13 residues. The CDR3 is CAWSGQGTYEQYF. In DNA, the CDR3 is TGTGCCTGGTCTGGACAGGGAACCTACGAGCAGTACTTC.

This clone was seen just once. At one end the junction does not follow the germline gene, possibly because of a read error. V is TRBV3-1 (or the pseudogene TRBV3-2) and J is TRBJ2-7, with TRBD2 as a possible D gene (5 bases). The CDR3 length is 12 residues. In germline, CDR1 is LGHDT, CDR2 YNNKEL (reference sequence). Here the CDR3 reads CASSQPPGDYSF. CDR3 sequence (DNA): TGTGCCAGCAGCCAACCCCCAGGCGACTACTCGTTC.

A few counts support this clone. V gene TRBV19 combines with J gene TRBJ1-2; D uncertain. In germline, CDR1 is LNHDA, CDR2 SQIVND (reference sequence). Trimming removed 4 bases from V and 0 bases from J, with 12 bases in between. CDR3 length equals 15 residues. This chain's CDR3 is CASSKRGRTNYGYTF. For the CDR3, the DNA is TGTGCCAGTAGTAAACGGGGTCGGACTAACTATGGCTACACCTTC.

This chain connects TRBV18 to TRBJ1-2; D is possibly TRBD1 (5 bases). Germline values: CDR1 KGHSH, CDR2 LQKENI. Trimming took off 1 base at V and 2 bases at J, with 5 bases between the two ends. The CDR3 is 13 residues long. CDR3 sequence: CASSPRGNYGYTF. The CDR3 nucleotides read TGTGCCAGCTCACCACGGGGGAACTATGGCTACACCTTC.

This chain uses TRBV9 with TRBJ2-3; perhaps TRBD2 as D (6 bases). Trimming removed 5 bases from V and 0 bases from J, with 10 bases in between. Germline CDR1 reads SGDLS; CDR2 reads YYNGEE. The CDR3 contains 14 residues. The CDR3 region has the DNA TGTGCCAGCAGTCTGGAGGGTAGCACAGATACGCAGTATTTT. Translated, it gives CASSLEGSTDTQYF.

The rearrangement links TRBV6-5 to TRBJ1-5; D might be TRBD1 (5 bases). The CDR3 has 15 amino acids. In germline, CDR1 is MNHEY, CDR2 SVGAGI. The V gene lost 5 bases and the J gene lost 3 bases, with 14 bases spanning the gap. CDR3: CASSPGTASNQPQHF. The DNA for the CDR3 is TGTGCCAGCAGTCCCGGGACGGCTTCCAATCAGCCCCAGCATTTT.

CDR3 in amino acids: CASSLEFFGVGKTQYF. DNA for the CDR3: TGTGCCAGCAGCTTAGAATTTTTCGGGGTTGGAAAGACCCAGTACTTC. This chain uses TRBV11-2 with TRBJ2-5; weak D call: TRBD2 (5 bases). Trimming cost V 0 bases and J 6 bases, with 17 bases left between them. The germline V gene encodes CDR1 SGHAT and CDR2 FQNNGV. The CDR3 contains 16 residues.

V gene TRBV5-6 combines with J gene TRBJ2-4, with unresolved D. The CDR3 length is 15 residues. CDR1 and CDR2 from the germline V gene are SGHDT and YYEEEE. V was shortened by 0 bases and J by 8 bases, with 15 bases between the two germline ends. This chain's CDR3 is CASSLGWAKQDIQYF. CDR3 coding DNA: TGTGCCAGCAGCTTGGGGTGGGCTAAGCAGGACATTCAGTACTTC.

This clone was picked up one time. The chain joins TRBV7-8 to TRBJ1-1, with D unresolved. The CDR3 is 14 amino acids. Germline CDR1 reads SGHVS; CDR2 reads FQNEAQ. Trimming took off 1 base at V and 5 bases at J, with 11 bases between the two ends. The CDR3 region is CASSLVSGPTEAFF. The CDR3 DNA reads TGTGCCAGCAGCTTAGTTTCAGGACCAACTGAAGCTTTCTTT.

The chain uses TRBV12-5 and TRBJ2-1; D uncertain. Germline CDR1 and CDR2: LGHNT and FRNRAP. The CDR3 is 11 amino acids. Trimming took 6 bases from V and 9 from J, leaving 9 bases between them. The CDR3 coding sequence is TGTGCTAGTGGGACGGGTGGTGAGCAGTTCTTC. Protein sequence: CASGTGGEQFF.

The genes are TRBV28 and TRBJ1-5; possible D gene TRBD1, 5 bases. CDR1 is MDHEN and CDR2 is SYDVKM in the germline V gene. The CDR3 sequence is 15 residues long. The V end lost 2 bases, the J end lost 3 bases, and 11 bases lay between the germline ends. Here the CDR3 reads CASSLRQPINQPQHF. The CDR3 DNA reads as TGTGCCAGCAGTTTAAGACAGCCCATCAATCAGCCCCAGCATTTT.

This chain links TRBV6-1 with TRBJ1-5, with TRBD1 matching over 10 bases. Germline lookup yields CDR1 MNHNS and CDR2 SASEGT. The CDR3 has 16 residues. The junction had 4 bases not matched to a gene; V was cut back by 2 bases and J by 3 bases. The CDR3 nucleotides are TGTGCCAGCAGTGAATCCGGGACAGGGGTCAATCAGCCCCAGCATTTT. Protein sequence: CASSESGTGVNQPQHF.

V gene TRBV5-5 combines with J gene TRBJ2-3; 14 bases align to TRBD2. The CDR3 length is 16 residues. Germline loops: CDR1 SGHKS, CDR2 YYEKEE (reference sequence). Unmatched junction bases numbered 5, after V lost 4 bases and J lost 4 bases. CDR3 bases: TGTGCCAGCAGCGTGGGACTAGCGGGAGCGGCAGATACGCAGTATTTT. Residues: CASSVGLAGAADTQYF.

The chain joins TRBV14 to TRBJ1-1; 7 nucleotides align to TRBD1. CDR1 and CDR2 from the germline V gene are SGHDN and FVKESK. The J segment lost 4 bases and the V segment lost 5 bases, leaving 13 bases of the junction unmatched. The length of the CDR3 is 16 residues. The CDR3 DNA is TGTGCCAGCAGCGGCCATAAGAGGGGGCCGGGCACTGAAGCTTTCTTT. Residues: CASSGHKRGPGTEAFF.